The source of this T cell receptor (beta chain) is a study of cytomegalovirus exposure and HLA in healthy donors. Whole-study results and caveats: In a later analysis, across HLA loci, associated TCR counts were highest for DRB1, lowest for HLA-C. Researchers catalogued some 160 TCR beta chains as cytomegalovirus-associated.

Germline lookup yields CDR1 SGHVS and CDR2 FNYEAQ. V was trimmed by 2 bases and J by 5 bases, leaving 13 bases between them. CDR3 size: 14 residues. In regard to this clone: No antigen is known for it.

Donors consisted of healthy bone marrow donors. It was with 60 Vbeta and 13 Jbeta primers that the PCR ran. Sequencing was performed with immunoSEQ multiplex PCR; in TCRdb, only in-frame clones are kept and a portion is missing. The repertoire has 100,000 to 150,000 clones, more than 70% of them found once; the top ten carry less than 5%. Sequencing used PBMCs. The chain joins TRBV7-6 to TRBJ2-7; D not resolved. The receptor was isolated from a man over 45 in good health and CMV-seropositive. The CDR3 sequence is CASSLRSRVDEQYF. CDR3 nucleotides: TGTGCCAGCAGCTTACGATCTAGAGTTGACGAGCAGTACTTC.